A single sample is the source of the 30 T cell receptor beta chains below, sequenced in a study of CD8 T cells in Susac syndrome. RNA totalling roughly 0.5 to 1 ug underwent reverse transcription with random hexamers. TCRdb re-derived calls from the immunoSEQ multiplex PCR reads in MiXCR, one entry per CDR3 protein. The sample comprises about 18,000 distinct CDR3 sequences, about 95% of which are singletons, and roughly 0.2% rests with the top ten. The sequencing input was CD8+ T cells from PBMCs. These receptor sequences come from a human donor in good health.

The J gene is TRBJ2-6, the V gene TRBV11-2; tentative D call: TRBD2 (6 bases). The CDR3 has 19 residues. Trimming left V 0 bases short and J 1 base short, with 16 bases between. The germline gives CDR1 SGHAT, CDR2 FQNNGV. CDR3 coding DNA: TGTGCCAGCAGCTTAGATTGGCCCGGGAGCGCATCTGGGGCCAACGTCCTGACTTTC. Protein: CASSLDWPGSASGANVLTF.

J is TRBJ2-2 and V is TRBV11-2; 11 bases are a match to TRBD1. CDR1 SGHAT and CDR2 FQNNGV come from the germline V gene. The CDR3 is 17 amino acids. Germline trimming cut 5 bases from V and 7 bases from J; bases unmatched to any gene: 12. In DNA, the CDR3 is TGTGCCAGCAGCCCTCACGGACAGGGGGCCGGCGGCGGGGAGCTGTTTTTT. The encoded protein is CASSPHGQGAGGGELFF.

In DNA form, the CDR3 reads TGTGCCACCAGTGACTCCGGGACTAGCGGGTTCAATGAGCAGTTCTTC. This sequence encodes CATSDSGTSGFNEQFF. The chain joins TRBV24-1 to TRBJ2-1; 12 bases align to TRBD2. J was trimmed by 6 bases and V by 4 bases; bases with no gene match: 6. The V gene's germline CDR1 is KGHDR and CDR2 SFDVKD. The CDR3 is 16 residues long.

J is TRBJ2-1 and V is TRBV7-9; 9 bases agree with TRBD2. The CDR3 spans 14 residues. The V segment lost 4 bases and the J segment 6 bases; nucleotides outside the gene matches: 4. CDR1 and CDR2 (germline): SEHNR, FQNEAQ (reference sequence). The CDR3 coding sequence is TGTGCCAGCAGCTCATGGACTAGCGCCAATGAGCAGTTCTTC. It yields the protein CASSSWTSANEQFF.

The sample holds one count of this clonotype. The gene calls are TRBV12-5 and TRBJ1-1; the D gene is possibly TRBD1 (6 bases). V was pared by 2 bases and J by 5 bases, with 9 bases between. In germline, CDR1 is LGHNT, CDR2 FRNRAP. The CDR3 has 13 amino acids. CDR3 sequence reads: CASGLSRGTEAFF. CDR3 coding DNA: TGTGCTAGTGGTTTGTCCAGGGGTACTGAAGCTTTCTTT.

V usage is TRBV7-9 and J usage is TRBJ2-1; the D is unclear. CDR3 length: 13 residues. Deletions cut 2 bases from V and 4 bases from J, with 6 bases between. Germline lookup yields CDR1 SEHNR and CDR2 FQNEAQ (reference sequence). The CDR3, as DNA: TGTGCCAGCAGCTTACCCAGTTACAATGAGCAGTTCTTC. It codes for CASSLPSYNEQFF.

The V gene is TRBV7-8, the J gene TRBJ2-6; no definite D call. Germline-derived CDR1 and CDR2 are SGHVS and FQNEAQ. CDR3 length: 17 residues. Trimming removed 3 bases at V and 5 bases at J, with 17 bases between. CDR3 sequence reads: CASSFCYPQSRANVLTF. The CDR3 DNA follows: TGTGCCAGCAGCTTCTGTTACCCACAAAGTCGGGCCAACGTCCTGACTTTC.

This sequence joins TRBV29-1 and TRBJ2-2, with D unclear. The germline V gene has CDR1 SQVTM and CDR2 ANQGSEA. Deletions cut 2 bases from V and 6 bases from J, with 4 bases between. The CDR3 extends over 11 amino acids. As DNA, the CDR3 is TGCAGCGTTGAATCCGCCGGGGAGCTGTTTTTT. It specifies CSVESAGELFF.

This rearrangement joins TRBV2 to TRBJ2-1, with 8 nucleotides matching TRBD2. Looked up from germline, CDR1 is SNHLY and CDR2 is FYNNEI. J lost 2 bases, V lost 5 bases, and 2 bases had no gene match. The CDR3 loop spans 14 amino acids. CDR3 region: CASSIAGTYNEQFF. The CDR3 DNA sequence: TGTGCCAGCAGTATAGCGGGAACCTACAATGAGCAGTTCTTC.

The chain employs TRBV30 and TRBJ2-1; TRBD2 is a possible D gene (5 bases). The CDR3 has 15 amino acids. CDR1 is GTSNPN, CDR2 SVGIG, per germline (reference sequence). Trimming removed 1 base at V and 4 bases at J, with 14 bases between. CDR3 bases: TGTGCCTGGAGTGCTGATCGCGGGCCATACAATGAGCAGTTCTTC. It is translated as CAWSADRGPYNEQFF.

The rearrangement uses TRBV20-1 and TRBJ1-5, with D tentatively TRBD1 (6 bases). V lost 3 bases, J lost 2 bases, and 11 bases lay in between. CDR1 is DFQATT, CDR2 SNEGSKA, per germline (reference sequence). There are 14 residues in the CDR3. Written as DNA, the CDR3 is TGCAGTGCTAGGCGCAGGGGCGGCAATCAGCCCCAGCATTTT. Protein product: CSARRRGGNQPQHF.

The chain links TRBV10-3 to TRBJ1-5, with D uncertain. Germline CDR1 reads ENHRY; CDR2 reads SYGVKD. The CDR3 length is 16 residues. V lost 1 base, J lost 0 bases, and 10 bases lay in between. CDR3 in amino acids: CAISEFGVYSNQPQHF. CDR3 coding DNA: TGTGCCATCAGTGAGTTCGGGGTTTATAGCAATCAGCCCCAGCATTTT.

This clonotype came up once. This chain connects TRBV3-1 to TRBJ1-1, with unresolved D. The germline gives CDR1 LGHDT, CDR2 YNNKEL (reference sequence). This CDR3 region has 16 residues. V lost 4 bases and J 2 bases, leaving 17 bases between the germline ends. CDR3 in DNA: TGTGCCAGCAGCCCCGACAACACCGTGTCTAACACTGAAGCTTTCTTT. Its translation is CASSPDNTVSNTEAFF.

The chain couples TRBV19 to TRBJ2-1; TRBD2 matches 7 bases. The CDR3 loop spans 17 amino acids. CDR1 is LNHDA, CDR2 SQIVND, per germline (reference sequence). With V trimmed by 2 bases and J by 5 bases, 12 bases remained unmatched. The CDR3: CASSIRASGIHDNEQFF. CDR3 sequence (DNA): TGTGCCAGTAGTATAAGGGCTAGCGGAATCCATGACAATGAGCAGTTCTTC.

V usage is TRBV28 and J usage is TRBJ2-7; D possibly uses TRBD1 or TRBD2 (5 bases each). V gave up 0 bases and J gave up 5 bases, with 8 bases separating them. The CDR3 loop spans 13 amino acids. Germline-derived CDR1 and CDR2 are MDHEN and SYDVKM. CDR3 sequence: CASSLWLGDEQYF. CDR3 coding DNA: TGTGCCAGCAGTTTATGGTTGGGGGACGAGCAGTACTTC.

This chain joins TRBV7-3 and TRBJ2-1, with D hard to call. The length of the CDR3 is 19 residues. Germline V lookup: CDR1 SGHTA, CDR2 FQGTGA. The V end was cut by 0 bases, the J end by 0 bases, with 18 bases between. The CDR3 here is CASSLTGGETIPSYNEQFF. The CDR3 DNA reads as TGTGCCAGCAGCTTAACTGGTGGCGAGACAATACCCTCCTACAATGAGCAGTTCTTC.

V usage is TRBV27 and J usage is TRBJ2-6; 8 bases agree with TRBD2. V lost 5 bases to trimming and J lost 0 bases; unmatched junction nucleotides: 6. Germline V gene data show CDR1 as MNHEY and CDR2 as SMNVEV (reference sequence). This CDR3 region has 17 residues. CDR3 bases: TGTGCCAGCAGTCGACTAGCGCCCGACTCTGGGGCCAACGTCCTGACTTTC. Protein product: CASSRLAPDSGANVLTF.

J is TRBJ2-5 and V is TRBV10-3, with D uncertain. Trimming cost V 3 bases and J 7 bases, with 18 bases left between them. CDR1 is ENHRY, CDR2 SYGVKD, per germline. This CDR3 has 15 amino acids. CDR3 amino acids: CAISDPPTAFGTQYF. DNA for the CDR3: TGTGCCATCAGTGATCCGCCGACTGCTTTCGGGACCCAGTACTTC.

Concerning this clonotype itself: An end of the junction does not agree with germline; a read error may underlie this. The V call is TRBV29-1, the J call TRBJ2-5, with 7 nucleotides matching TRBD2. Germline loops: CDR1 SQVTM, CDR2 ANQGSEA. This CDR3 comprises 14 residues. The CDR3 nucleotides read TGCAGCGTTGAAGTTGCGGGAGAGTACGAGACCCGGTACTTC. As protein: CSVEVAGEYETRYF.

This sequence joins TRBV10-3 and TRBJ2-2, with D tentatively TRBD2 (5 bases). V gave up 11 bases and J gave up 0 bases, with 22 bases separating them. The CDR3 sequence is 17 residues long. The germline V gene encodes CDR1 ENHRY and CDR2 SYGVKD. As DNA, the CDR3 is TGTGCCGCGGCGCGGGCGCGCGTAGATACGAACACCGGGGAGCTGTTTTTT. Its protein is CAAARARVDTNTGELFF.

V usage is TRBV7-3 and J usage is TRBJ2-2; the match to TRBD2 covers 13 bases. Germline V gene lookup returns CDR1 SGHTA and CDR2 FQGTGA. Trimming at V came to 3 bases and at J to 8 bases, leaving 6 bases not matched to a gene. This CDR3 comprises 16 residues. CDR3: CASSFFGTSGMGELFF. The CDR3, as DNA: TGTGCCAGCAGCTTTTTCGGGACTAGCGGGATGGGGGAGCTGTTTTTT.

Written as DNA, the CDR3 is TGTGCCAGCAGTCCGCCCCTGAGCGGGAGGAGTTGGGTTGGAGATACGCAGTATTTT. Translated, it gives CASSPPLSGRSWVGDTQYF. The genes are TRBV28 and TRBJ2-3; 9 bases are a match to TRBD2. V trimming: 5 bases; J trimming: 5 bases; junction bases outside the gene matches: 20. The CDR3 has 19 amino acids. Germline V gene data show CDR1 as MDHEN and CDR2 as SYDVKM.

The CDR3, as DNA: TGTGCCAGCTCACCCGTCCAAGAGACCCAGTACTTC. Protein: CASSPVQETQYF. The rearrangement joins TRBV18 to TRBJ2-5; D gene uncertain. Trimming removed 3 bases at V and 1 base at J, with 3 bases between. Germline V CDR1 and CDR2: KGHSH, LQKENI. The CDR3 totals 12 residues.

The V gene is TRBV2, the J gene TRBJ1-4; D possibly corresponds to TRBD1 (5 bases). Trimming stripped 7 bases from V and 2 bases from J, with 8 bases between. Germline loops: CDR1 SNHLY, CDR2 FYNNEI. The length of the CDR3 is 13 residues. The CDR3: CASNPGTNEKLFF. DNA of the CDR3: TGTGCCAGCAACCCAGGGACTAATGAAAAACTGTTTTTT. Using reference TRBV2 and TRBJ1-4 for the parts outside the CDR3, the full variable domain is EPEVTQTPSHQVTQMGQEVILRCVPISNHLYFYWYRQILGQKVEFLVSFYNNEISEKSEIFDDQFSVERPDGSNFTLKIRSTKLEDSAMYFCASNPGTNEKLFFGSGTQLSVL.

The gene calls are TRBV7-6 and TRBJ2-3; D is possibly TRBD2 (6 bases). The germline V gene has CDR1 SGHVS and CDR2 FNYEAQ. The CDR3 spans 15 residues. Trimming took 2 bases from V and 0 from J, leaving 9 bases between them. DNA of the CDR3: TGTGCCAGCAGCTTATTGCGGGGTAGCACAGATACGCAGTATTTT. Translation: CASSLLRGSTDTQYF.

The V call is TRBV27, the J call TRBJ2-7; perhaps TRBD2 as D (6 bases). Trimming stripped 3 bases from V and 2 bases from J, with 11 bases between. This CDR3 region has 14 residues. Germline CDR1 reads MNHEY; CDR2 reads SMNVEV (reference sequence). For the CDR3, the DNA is TGTGCCAGCAGTTTCGGGGGACCCACCTACGAGCAGTACTTC. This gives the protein CASSFGGPTYEQYF.

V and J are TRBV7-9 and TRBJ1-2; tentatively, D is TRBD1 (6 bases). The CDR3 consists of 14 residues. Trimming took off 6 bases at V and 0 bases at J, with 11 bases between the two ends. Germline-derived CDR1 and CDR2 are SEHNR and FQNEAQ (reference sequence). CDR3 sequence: CASSSGQTNYGYTF. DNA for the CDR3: TGTGCCAGCAGTTCCGGACAGACTAACTATGGCTACACCTTC. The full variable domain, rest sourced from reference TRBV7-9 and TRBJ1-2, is DTGVSQNPRHKITKRGQNVTFRCDPISEHNRLYWYRQTLGQGPEFLTYFQNEAQLEKSRLLSDRFSAERPKGSFSTLEIQRTEQGDSAMYLCASSSGQTNYGYTFGSGTRLTVV.

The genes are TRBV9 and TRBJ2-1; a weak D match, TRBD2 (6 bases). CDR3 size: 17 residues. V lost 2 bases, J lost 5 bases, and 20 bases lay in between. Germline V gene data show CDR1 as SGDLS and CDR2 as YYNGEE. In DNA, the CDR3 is TGTGCCAGCAGCGTCAGCGATCGGGGACTCCCAAACAATGAGCAGTTCTTC. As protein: CASSVSDRGLPNNEQFF. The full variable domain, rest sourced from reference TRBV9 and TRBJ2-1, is DSGVTQTPKHLITATGQRVTLRCSPRSGDLSVYWYQQSLDQGLQFLIQYYNGEERAKGNILERFSAQQFPDLHSELNLSSLELGDSALYFCASSVSDRGLPNNEQFFGPGTRLTVL.

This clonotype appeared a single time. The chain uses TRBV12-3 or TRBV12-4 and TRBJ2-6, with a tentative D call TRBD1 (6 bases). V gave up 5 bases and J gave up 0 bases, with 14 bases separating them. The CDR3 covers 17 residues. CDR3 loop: CASSERTVSSGANVLTF. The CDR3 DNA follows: TGTGCCAGCAGTGAGAGGACAGTGAGCTCTGGGGCCAACGTCCTGACTTTC.

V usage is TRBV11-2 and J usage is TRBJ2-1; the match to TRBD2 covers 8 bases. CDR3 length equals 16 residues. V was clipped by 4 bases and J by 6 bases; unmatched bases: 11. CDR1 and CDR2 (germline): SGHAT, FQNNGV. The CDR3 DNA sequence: TGTGCCAGCAGCTCAGTAGCGGGGCCGAGGGTCAATGAGCAGTTCTTC. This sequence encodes CASSSVAGPRVNEQFF. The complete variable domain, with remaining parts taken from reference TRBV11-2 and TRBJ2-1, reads EAGVAQSPRYKIIEKRQSVAFWCNPISGHATLYWYQQILGQGPKLLIQFQNNGVVDDSQLPKDRFSAERLKGVDSTLKIQPAKLEDSAVYLCASSSVAGPRVNEQFFGPGTRLTVL.